Detailed here is one T cell receptor beta chain. Its antigen remains unknown. V was clipped by 6 bases and J by 6 bases, with 12 bases between them. The CDR3 has 13 residues. Per the germline V gene, CDR1 is MNHEY and CDR2 is SVGAGI. The record originates from a study of T-cell memory formation after mild COVID-19. For the study at large: TCR clusters were mostly confined to one donor each. General study results and limits: Clones that contracted from day 15 to 85 had balanced CD4/CD8; later expanders were CD4+ biased. That cross-reactive memory joined was suggested by some responding clones appearing in pre-infection memory. For second-wave clones that peaked at day 37, SARS-CoV-2 specificity went unverified.

MiXCR was run by TCRdb on the 5' RACE reads, yielding one entry per CDR3 protein. The sample consists of over 300,000 distinct CDR3 sequences, 20% to 25% of them appearing once. This chain links TRBV6-5 with TRBJ1-5, with D perhaps TRBD1 (6 bases). Sequencing input: PBMCs or a T cell subset sorted from them (not recorded which). This clonotype was sampled from a young man who had mild COVID-19 (a few samples of this study predate the infection). Cell type and time point are not known. The CDR3 protein is CASSNTGLQPQHF. The DNA of the CDR3 is TGTGCCAGCAGCAATACAGGGCTTCAGCCCCAGCATTTT.